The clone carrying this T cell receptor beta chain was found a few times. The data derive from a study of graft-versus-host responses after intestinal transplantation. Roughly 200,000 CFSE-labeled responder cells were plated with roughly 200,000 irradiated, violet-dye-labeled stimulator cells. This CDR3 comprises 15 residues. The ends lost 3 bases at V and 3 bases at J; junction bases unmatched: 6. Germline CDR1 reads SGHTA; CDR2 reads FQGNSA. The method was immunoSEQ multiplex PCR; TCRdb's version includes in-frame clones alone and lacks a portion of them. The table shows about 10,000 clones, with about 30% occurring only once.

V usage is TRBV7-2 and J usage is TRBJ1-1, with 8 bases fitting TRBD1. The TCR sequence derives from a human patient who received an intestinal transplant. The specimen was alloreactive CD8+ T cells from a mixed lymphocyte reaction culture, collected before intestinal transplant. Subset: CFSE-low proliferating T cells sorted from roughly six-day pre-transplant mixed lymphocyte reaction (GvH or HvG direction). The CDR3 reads CASSFTTGDYTEAFF. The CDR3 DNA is TGTGCCAGCAGCTTTACGACAGGGGACTACACTGAAGCTTTCTTT.